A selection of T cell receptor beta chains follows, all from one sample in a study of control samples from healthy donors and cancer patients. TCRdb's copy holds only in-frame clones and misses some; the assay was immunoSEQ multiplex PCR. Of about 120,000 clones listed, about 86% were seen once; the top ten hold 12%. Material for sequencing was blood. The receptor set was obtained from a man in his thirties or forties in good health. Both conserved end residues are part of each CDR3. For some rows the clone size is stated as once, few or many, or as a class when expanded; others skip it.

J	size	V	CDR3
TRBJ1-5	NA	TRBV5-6	CASSLTQNQPQHF
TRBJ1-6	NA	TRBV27	CASSLSWLENSPLHF
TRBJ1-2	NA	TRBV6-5	CASSRDSRANYGYTF
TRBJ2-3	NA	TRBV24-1	CATSDPPSGGADTQYF
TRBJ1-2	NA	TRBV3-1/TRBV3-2	CASSQLGQGMGYTF
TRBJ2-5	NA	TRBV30	CAWIPRGLDLETQYF
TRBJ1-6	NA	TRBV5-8	CASSFGATDSPLHF
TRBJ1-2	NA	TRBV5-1	CASTPRTGTNYGYTF
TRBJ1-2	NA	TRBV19	CASSAGDGYTF
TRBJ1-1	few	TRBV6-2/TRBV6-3	CASSPTRVRANTEAFF